This TCR beta chain was sequenced in a study of blood T cell repertoires in COVID-19. V lost 6 bases to trimming and J lost 4 bases; unmatched junction nucleotides: 8. The CDR3 has 14 residues. Germline V gene sequence: CDR1 MRHNA, CDR2 SNTAGT. The study assigned cohorts using participant-reported clinical history. As processed by the authors: Amplification of reference gene primers provided the estimated nucleated cell counts. Here immunoSEQ multiplex PCR was the method, and the copy in TCRdb shows in-frame clones only, minus some. D and trimming were read from the DNA, whereas the V and J calls and clone size are those reported in that table. The data contain fewer than 500,000 clones, approximately 90% of them singletons.

Sequencing input: PBMCs or T cells enriched from blood (not recorded which). The receptor's source is a woman aged 30 to 39 with acute COVID-19. The V and J genes are TRBV6-4 and TRBJ1-2; 7 nucleotides agree with TRBD1. CDR3 in DNA: TGTGCCAGCAGCCCGGGGACAGCCTTCTATGGCTACACCTTC. The encoded protein is CASSPGTAFYGYTF.